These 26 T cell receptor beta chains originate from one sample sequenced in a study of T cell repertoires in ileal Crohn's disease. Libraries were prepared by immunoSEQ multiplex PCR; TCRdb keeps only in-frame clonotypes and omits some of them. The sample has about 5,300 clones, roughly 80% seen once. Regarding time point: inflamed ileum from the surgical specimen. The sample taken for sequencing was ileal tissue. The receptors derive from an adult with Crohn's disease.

DNA for the CDR3: TGTGCCAGCAGCCAAGATGGGGTGGGCACGCAATCAAGGGAGCAGTACTTC. Protein sequence: CASSQDGVGTQSREQYF. This rearrangement joins TRBV14 to TRBJ2-7; no clear D. There are 17 residues in the CDR3. The germline CDR1 and CDR2 sequences are SGHDN and FVKESK. V lost 0 bases and J lost 7, with 22 bases in between.

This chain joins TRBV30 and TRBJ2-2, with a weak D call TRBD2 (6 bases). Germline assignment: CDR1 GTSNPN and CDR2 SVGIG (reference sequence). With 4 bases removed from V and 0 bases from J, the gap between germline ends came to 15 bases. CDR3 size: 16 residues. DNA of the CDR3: TGTGCCTGGAAATGGGTCTGGGGGGCGAACACCGGGGAGCTGTTTTTT. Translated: CAWKWVWGANTGELFF.

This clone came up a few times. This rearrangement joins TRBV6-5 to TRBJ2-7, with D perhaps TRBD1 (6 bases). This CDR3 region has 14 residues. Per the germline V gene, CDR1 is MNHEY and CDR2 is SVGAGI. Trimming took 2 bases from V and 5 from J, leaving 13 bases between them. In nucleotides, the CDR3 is TGTGCCAGCAGTTACCGGCAGGGGCTGAACGAGCAGTACTTC. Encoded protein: CASSYRQGLNEQYF.

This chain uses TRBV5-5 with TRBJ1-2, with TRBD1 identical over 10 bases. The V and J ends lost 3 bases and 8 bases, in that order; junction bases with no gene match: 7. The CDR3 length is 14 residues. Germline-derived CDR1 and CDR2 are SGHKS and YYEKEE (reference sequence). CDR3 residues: CASSWTGTGEGYTF. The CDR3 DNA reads TGTGCCAGCAGCTGGACTGGGACAGGGGAAGGCTACACCTTC.

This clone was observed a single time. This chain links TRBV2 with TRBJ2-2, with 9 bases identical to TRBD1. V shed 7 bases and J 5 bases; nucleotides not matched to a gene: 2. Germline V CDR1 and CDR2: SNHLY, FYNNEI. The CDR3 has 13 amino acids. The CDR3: CASKGQGTGELFF. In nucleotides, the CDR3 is TGTGCCAGCAAAGGACAGGGGACCGGGGAGCTGTTTTTT.

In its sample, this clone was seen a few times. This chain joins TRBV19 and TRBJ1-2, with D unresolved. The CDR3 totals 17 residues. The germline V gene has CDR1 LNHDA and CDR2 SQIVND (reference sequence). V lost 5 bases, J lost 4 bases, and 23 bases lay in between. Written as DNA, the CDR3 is TGTGCCAGTAGTCCTCCAATCGGGTCAGGCCGAGGCTATGGCTACACCTTC. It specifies CASSPPIGSGRGYGYTF.

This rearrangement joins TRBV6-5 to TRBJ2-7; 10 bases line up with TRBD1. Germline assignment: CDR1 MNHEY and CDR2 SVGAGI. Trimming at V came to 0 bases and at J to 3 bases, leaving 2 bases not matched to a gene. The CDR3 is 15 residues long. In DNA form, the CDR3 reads TGTGCCAGCAGTTACTCGGGACAGGGGTTCTACGAGCAGTACTTC. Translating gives CASSYSGQGFYEQYF.

The CDR3 coding sequence is TGTGCCAGCAGCCCACAGACTAGTTCCGGGGCCAACGTCCTGACTTTC. It encodes CASSPQTSSGANVLTF. This chain uses TRBV9 with TRBJ2-6; maybe TRBD2 (6 bases). Germline loops: CDR1 SGDLS, CDR2 YYNGEE. The CDR3 length is 16 residues. V lost 4 bases and J lost 4, with 15 bases in between.

The CDR3 protein is CASSLMIGGGNEQFF. CDR3 nucleotides: TGCGCCAGCAGCTTGATGATAGGGGGAGGGAATGAGCAGTTCTTC. The chain employs TRBV5-1 and TRBJ2-1, with D tentatively TRBD2 (7 bases). V was cut by 1 base and J by 7 bases, with 15 bases left in between. This CDR3 has 15 amino acids. Germline V gene data show CDR1 as SGHRS and CDR2 as YFSETQ.

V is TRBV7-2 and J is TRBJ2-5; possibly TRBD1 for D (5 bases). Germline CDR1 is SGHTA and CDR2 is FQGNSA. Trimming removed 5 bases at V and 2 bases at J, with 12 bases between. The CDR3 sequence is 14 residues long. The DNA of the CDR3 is TGTGCCAGCAGCGGACATAATTTACAAGAGACCCAGTACTTC. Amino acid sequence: CASSGHNLQETQYF. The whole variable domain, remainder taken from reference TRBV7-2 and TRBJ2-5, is GAGVSQSPSNKVTEKGKDVELRCDPISGHTALYWYRQSLGQGLEFLIYFQGNSAPDKSGLPSDRFSAERTGGSVSTLTIQRTQQEDSAVYLCASSGHNLQETQYFGPGTRLLVL.

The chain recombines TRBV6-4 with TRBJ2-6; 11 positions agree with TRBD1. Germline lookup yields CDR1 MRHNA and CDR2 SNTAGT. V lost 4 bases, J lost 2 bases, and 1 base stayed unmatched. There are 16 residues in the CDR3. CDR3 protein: CASSGTGGAGANVLTF. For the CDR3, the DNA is TGTGCCAGCAGTGGGACAGGGGGCGCTGGGGCCAACGTCCTGACTTTC.

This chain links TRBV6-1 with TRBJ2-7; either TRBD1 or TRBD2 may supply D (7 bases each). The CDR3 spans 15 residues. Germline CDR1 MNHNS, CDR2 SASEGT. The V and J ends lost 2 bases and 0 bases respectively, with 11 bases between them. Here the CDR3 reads CASSETGEGSYEQYF. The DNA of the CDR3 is TGTGCCAGCAGTGAAACAGGGGAGGGCTCCTACGAGCAGTACTTC.

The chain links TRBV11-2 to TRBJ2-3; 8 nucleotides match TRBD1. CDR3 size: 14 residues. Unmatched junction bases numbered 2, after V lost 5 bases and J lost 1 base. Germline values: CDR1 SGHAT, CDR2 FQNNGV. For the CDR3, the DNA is TGTGCCAGCAGCCGGACAGGGCGCACAGATACGCAGTATTTT. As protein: CASSRTGRTDTQYF.

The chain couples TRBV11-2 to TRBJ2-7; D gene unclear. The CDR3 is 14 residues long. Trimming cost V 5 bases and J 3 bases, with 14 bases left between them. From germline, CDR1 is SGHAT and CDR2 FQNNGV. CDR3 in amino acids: CASSEDRVYYEQYF. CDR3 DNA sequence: TGTGCCAGCAGCGAGGACCGGGTTTACTACGAGCAGTACTTC.

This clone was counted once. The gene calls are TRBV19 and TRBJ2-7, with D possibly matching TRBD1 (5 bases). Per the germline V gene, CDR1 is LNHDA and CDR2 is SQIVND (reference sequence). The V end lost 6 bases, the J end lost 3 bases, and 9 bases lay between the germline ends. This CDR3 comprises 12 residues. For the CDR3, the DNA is TGTGCCAGTAGCGACAGATTCTACGAGCAGTACTTC. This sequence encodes CASSDRFYEQYF.

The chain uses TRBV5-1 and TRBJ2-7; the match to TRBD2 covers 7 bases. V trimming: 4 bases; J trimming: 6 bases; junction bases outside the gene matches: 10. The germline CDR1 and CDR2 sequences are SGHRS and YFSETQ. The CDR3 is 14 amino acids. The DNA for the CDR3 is TGCGCCAGCAGCCCCTTTGCGGGAGCGACCGAGCAGTACTTC. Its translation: CASSPFAGATEQYF.

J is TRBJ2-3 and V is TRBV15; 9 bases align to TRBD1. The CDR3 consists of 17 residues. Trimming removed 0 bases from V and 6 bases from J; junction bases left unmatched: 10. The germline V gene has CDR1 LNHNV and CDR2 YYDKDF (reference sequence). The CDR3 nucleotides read TGTGCCACCAGCAGAGAATTGGACAGGGGACGTCAGGATACGCAGTATTTT. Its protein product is CATSRELDRGRQDTQYF.

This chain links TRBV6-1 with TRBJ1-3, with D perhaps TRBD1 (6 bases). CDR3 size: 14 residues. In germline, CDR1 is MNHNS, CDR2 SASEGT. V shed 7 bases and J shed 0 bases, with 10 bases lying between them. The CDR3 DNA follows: TGTGCCAGCACTGGACAGTACTCTGGAAACACCATATATTTT. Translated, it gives CASTGQYSGNTIYF.

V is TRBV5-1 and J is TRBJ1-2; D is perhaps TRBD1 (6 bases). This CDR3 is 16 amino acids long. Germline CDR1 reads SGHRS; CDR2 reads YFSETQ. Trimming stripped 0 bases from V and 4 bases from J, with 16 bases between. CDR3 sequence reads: CASSLGQGRSSYGYTF. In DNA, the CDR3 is TGCGCCAGCAGCTTGGGGCAGGGGCGCTCAAGCTATGGCTACACCTTC. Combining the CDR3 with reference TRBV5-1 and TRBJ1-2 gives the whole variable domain KAGVTQTPRYLIKTRGQQVTLSCSPISGHRSVSWYQQTPGQGLQFLFEYFSETQRNKGNFPGRFSGRQFSNSRSEMNVSTLELGDSALYLCASSLGQGRSSYGYTFGSGTRLTVV.

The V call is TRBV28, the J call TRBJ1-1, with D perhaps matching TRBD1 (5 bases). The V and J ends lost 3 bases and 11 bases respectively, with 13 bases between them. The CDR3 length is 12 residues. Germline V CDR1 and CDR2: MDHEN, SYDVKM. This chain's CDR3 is CASSFRAGLAFF. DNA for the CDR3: TGTGCCAGCAGTTTTAGGGCAGGGCTGGCTTTCTTT.

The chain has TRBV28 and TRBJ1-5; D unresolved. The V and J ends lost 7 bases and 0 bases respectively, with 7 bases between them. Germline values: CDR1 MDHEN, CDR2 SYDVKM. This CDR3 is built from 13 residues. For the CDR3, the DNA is TGTGCCAGCATTCAGAATAGCAATCAGCCCCAGCATTTT. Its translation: CASIQNSNQPQHF.

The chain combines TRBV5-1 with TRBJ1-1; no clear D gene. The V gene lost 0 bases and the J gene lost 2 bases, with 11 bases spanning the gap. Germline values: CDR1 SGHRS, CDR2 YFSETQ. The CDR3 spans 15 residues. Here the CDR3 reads CASSLAGVANTEAFF. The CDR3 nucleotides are TGCGCCAGCAGCTTGGCCGGGGTAGCTAACACTGAAGCTTTCTTT.

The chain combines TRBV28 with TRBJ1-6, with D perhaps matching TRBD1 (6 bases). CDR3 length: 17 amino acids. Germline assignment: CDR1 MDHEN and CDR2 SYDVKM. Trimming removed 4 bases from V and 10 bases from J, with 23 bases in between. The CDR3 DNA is TGTGCCAGCAGTTCCTCGACGGCAGGGGACGAAAGATCACCCCTCCACTTT. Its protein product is CASSSSTAGDERSPLHF.

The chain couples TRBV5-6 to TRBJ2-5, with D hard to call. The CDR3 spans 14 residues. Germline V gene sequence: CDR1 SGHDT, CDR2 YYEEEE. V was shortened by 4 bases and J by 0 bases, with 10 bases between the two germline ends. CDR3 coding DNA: TGTGCCAGCAGCCCCGTGGGCCACCAAGAGACCCAGTACTTC. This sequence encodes CASSPVGHQETQYF.

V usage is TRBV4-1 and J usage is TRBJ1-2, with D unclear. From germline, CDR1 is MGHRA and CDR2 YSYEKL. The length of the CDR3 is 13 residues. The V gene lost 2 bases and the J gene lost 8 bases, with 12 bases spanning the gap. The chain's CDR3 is CASSQTGGGGYTF. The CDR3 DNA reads TGCGCCAGCAGCCAAACGGGAGGTGGAGGCTACACCTTC.

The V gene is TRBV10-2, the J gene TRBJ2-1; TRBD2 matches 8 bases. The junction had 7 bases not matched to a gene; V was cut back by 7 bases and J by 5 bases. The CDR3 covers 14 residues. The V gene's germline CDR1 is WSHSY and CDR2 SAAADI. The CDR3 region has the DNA TGCGCCAGCAATCAGCGGGAGAGTAACAATGAGCAGTTCTTC. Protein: CASNQRESNNEQFF.